These T cell receptor beta chains were read from a single sample in a study of blood T cell repertoires in COVID-19. Profiled with immunoSEQ multiplex PCR; TCRdb holds only in-frame clones, not every one. The data contain 140,000 or so clones, about 83% of them singletons. Material for sequencing was peripheral blood. These receptors all stem from a man younger than 40 with COVID-19, enrolled during active disease. Each CDR3 is given without its conserved first and last residue. Each record gives: V gene, J gene, CDR3 protein.

TRBV5-1,TRBJ1-2,ASSARDRVRYGYT
TRBV3-1/TRBV3-2,TRBJ2-1,ASSQAGTLFSNEQF
TRBV28,TRBJ1-3,ASSLSGNTIY
TRBV28,TRBJ1-2,AIGREGLANYGYT
TRBV10-3,TRBJ2-3,ASEDRDRLGTQY
TRBV7-9,TRBJ1-4,ATGTGNEKLF
TRBV14,TRBJ1-1,ASSTADEAF
TRBV28,TRBJ1-5,ATGRVDQPQH
TRBV27,TRBJ1-6,ASSFRREGNSPLH
TRBV6-2/TRBV6-3,TRBJ2-7,ASSYSGGGSYEQY
TRBV4-3,TRBJ1-2,ASSQVAGTELNYGYT
TRBV19,TRBJ2-2,ASSSDRRGGELF
TRBV28,TRBJ2-7,ASSRGGYEQY
TRBV3-1/TRBV3-2,TRBJ2-1,ASSQVQRLAGVVDEQF
TRBV28,TRBJ1-3,ASSSPGGSSGNTIY
TRBV4-3,TRBJ1-2,ASSQADRANYGYT
TRBV28,TRBJ2-3,ASSLSTSSTDTQY
TRBV29-1,TRBJ1-1,SVEIGRGITEAF
TRBV14,TRBJ1-1,ASSHVQGNTEAF
TRBV9,TRBJ2-5,ASSEGGDGRAQY
TRBV2,TRBJ1-2,ASSVTGWNGYT
TRBV4-1,TRBJ2-7,ASSQGDSYEQY
TRBV11-2,TRBJ2-1,ASSPTGTGVRNEQF
TRBV7-2,TRBJ1-1,ASSPRTGLNTEAF
TRBV2,TRBJ1-1,ASSEVEGTEAF
TRBV10-3,TRBJ1-5,AIILGHQPQH
TRBV5-4,TRBJ1-1,ASSKRPGADTEAF
TRBV14,TRBJ2-1,ASSRTVGGFDNEQF
TRBV9,TRBJ1-2,ASSGHTGGANDGYT
TRBV6-5,TRBJ1-4,ASTLSGTVEKLF